This T cell receptor beta chain is drawn from a study of regulatory T cells in long-lasting Graves disease (dated by TCRdb to the early 2020s). General notes on the study: Persistent Graves' disease was defined as antithyroid drug treatment for over 5 years with persistently positive TSH receptor autoantibodies. Patients with persistent Graves' disease were compared with patients with newly diagnosed Graves' disease using TCR sequencing and RNA sequencing of peripheral blood. The study took place in China and was registered as a clinical trial. A total of about 33 samples underwent TCR sequencing, from about 13 patients with persistent Graves' disease and 20 or so patients with newly diagnosed Graves' disease. Antithyroid drugs had been taken for approximately 10 years on average by persistent Graves' disease patients in the clinical cohort. Study-wide conclusions, independent of this receptor: A larger number of public clonotypes was shared among persistent patients (under 3,000) than among newly diagnosed patients (roughly 970). The study examined only peripheral blood because the primary lesion, thyroid tissue, could not be accessed. Persistent Graves' disease patients showed lower TCR Shannon entropy and fewer highly expanded clones than newly diagnosed patients, suggesting clonal expansion. The authors acknowledged the small sample size as a limitation that may reduce accuracy. Sequencing and analysis were restricted to the TCR beta chain. TRBV28, TRBJ1-2 and TRBJ2-5 were preferentially used in persistent disease, while TRBV20-1 and TRBJ2-1 were favored in newly diagnosed disease.

The library came from multiplex PCR. The data were produced on an Illumina HiSeq 4000. TCR beta libraries were built with iRepertoire HTBI primers and Arm-PCR amplification of CDR3 regions. Gel purification was performed on PCR products prior to sequencing. On the study's bioinformatics: Gene usage analysis of CDR3 amino acid clonotypes used the 50 to 70 TRBV and more than 13 TRBJ segments found across samples. COPE and FqMerger were used to merge the filtered high-quality paired reads into contigs. BLAST was used to align contigs to IMGT TRBV, TRBD and TRBJ reference genes, and CDR3 was defined according to IMGT. Highly expanded clones were defined as clonotypes with a frequency above 0.1%. Repertoire diversity was measured by Shannon entropy, and V-J evenness by the Gini coefficient. Public clonotypes were defined as clonotypes shared by more than one individual. TCRdb reworked the public reads: Q25 trimming with fastp, MiXCR clone assembly, productive beta chains retained. Every distinct CDR3 protein forms one entry, paired with its most common genes and DNA. These V and J calls are TCRdb output, not the study's own analysis. Within this sample are roughly 500,000 distinct CDR3 sequences, with about 22% of them counted one time only. The top ten constitute roughly 6.9% of the sample.

The sample's time point label, in plain terms: persistent/refractory GD, antithyroid drugs over 5 years with positive TRAb. For both TCR sequencing and RNA sequencing, RNA was extracted from PBMCs using TRIzol. The diagnosis of Graves' disease was made according to American Thyroid Association guidelines. Recruitment of patients was carried out at an endocrinology department in Xi'an, China. Each patient gave approximately 9.7 milliliters of peripheral blood, collected in an EDTA anticoagulant tube. Ficoll Paque Plus density gradient separation was used to isolate PBMCs, and no further T cell sorting was performed. An Agilent 2100 Bioanalyzer and agarose gel were used to check RNA quality, and a NanoDrop 2000 was used to measure RNA concentration. Compared with germline, V lacks 9 bases and J lacks 4 bases; bases without a gene match: 10. The CDR3 has 15 amino acids, counting the end cysteine and phenylalanine. Of the read, only the CDR3 DNA is kept; its 45 bases are in frame from base 1. The germline V gene specifies ENHRY as CDR1 and SYGVKD as CDR2.

As concerns this clonotype: The antigen this receptor binds is unknown. Base qualities are not provided; no much larger clone lies one nucleotide away.

The chain is made from TRBV10-3 and TRBJ1-2; 11 central nucleotides agree with TRBD1. This TCR was recovered from a female donor with Graves disease. Sequencing used peripheral blood mononuclear cells (PBMCs), obtained when the disease was refractory, from a patient treated with antithyroid drugs. The nucleotides read TGTGCCATTCCTTCCGGGACAGGGGGGGGCTATGGCTACACCTTC. Its translation reads: CAIPSGTGGGYGYTF.